Each of the 12 T cell receptor beta chains below was sequenced from the same sample in a study of blood T cell repertoires in COVID-19 (dated by TCRdb to 2020 to 2022). Library preparation used the immunoSEQ multiplex PCR assay. This is the immuneACCESS table as TCRdb keeps it, with only in-frame sequences that have V and J called. A part of the clones is gone; compared with another copy, unresolved V genes explain less than half, and the rest is unexplained. This sample is represented by approximately 45,000 clones; about 89% of them were singletons. The top ten clonotypes cover 2% to 2.5% of the sample. Sequencing was done on a sample of peripheral blood. Source of these receptors: a woman aged 80 or older with COVID-19, enrolled during active disease.

The rearrangement joins TRBV27 to TRBJ2-7; a possible D gene is TRBD2 (5 bases). Germline V gives CDR1 MNHEY, CDR2 SMNVEV (reference sequence). This CDR3 spans 15 amino acids. V was trimmed by 6 bases and J by 3 bases, leaving 18 bases between them. DNA of the CDR3: TGTGCCAGCAGACGACTCACCGGGAAACTCTACGAGCAGTACTTC. Translation gives CASRRLTGKLYEQYF.

CDR3 nucleotides: TGTGCCAGCAGACGACAGGGGGCGTATAATTCACCCCTCCACTTT. This sequence encodes CASRRQGAYNSPLHF. J is TRBJ1-6 and V is TRBV6-5, with 10 bases matching TRBD1. Germline V gene lookup returns CDR1 MNHEY and CDR2 SVGAGI. The trim removed 6 bases at V and 4 bases at J, leaving 3 bases unmatched. CDR3 length: 15 residues.

This chain uses TRBV5-6 with TRBJ2-3, with 8 bases that match TRBD1. Looked up from germline, CDR1 is SGHDT and CDR2 is YYEEEE. V lost 4 bases and J lost 7; bases outside the gene matches: 17. This CDR3 has 17 residues. CDR3 residues: CASSLYIGQGVMNTQYF. CDR3 sequence (DNA): TGTGCCAGCAGCCTATACATTGGACAGGGAGTGATGAATACGCAGTATTTT.

The chain links TRBV6-6 to TRBJ2-1; D remains unclear. The germline gives CDR1 MNHNY, CDR2 SVGAGI (reference sequence). V was pared by 0 bases and J by 7 bases, with 4 bases between. There are 12 residues in the CDR3. DNA for the CDR3: TGTGCCAGCAGTTACTCCGTAAATGAGCAGTTCTTC. It yields the protein CASSYSVNEQFF.

This chain connects TRBV2 to TRBJ2-3, with 11 bases that match TRBD2. The V gene end was trimmed by 4 bases and the J gene end by 5 bases; junction bases not matched to a gene: 11. CDR3 length: 17 residues. Germline CDR1 SNHLY, CDR2 FYNNEI. CDR3 amino acids: CASSVGSLAGGRDTQYF. The CDR3 DNA reads TGTGCCAGCAGTGTGGGGTCCCTAGCGGGGGGACGAGATACGCAGTATTTT.

V gene TRBV14 combines with J gene TRBJ2-7; 11 positions agree with TRBD2. Germline V lookup: CDR1 SGHDN, CDR2 FVKESK. This CDR3 is built from 14 residues. V dropped 4 bases and J dropped 4; count of bases not matched to a gene: 3. The CDR3 loop reads CASSLAGGTYEQYF. CDR3 DNA sequence: TGTGCCAGCAGCCTAGCGGGAGGGACTTACGAGCAGTACTTC.

The table lists this clone with a count of one. The chain links TRBV18 to TRBJ1-6; D may be TRBD1 (6 bases). The germline V gene has CDR1 KGHSH and CDR2 LQKENI. The length of the CDR3 is 13 residues. V dropped 4 bases and J dropped 6 bases, with 7 bases sitting between them. The CDR3 DNA is TGTGCCAGCTCACAACAGGGTAATTCACCCCTCCACTTT. As protein: CASSQQGNSPLHF.

The CDR3 loop is CASSLGGPSYEQYF. In nucleotides, the CDR3 is TGTGCCAGCAGCTTAGGAGGGCCGTCCTACGAGCAGTACTTC. The chain combines TRBV7-8 with TRBJ2-7, with D maybe TRBD2 (5 bases). CDR3 length equals 14 residues. Between the trimmed V and J ends, which lost 1 base and 1 base, there was a span of 8 bases. CDR1 and CDR2 (germline): SGHVS, FQNEAQ.

The V call is TRBV19, the J call TRBJ2-4; 9 bases line up with TRBD1. Trimming at V came to 3 bases and at J to 8 bases, leaving 11 bases not matched to a gene. Germline V gives CDR1 LNHDA, CDR2 SQIVND (reference sequence). This CDR3 is built from 16 residues. The CDR3 bases are TGTGCCAGTAGTATCCCTCCCGGGACAGGGTACGACATTCAGTACTTC. It yields the protein CASSIPPGTGYDIQYF. Full variable domain (missing parts from reference TRBV19 and TRBJ2-4): DGGITQSPKYLFRKEGQNVTLSCEQNLNHDAMYWYRQDPGQGLRLIYYSQIVNDFQKGDIAEGYSVSREKKESFPLTVTSAQKNPTAFYLCASSIPPGTGYDIQYFGAGTRLSVL.

The chain joins TRBV12-3 or TRBV12-4 to TRBJ2-5; D is perhaps TRBD2 (5 bases). V gave up 6 bases and J gave up 2 bases, with 10 bases separating them. The CDR3 is 13 amino acids. CDR3 loop: CASRSGSQETQYF. CDR3 nucleotides: TGTGCCAGCAGGTCTGGGAGTCAAGAGACCCAGTACTTC.

This chain links TRBV2 with TRBJ1-1; 8 positions match TRBD1. The junction had 7 bases not matched to a gene; V was cut back by 6 bases and J by 1 base. CDR3 size: 15 residues. CDR1 is SNHLY, CDR2 FYNNEI, per germline. The CDR3 region is CASSLRQGTNTEAFF. In DNA form, the CDR3 reads TGTGCCAGCAGCCTCCGACAGGGGACGAACACTGAAGCTTTCTTT. The full variable domain, completed using reference TRBV2 and TRBJ1-1, is EPEVTQTPSHQVTQMGQEVILRCVPISNHLYFYWYRQILGQKVEFLVSFYNNEISEKSEIFDDQFSVERPDGSNFTLKIRSTKLEDSAMYFCASSLRQGTNTEAFFGQGTRLTVV.

The chain carries TRBV7-8 and TRBJ2-7, with D hard to call. The CDR3 totals 11 residues. Per germline, CDR1 SGHVS and CDR2 FQNEAQ. V lost 2 bases and J 4 bases, leaving 3 bases between the germline ends. The CDR3 DNA reads as TGTGCCAGCAGCTTACGGTACGAGCAGTACTTC. Amino acid sequence: CASSLRYEQYF. The full variable domain, in which reference TRBV7-8 and TRBJ2-7 provide the parts outside the CDR3, is GAGVSQSPRYKVAKRGQDVALRCDPISGHVSLFWYQQALGQGPEFLTYFQNEAQLDKSGLPSDRFFAERPEGSVSTLKIQRTQQEDSAVYLCASSLRYEQYFGPGTRLTVT.